This T cell receptor beta chain was sequenced for a study of T cell responses to AZD1222 COVID-19 vaccine. Study observations and caveats: It was only six AZD1222 recipients who were seropositive at baseline. The reported proportion of spike-specific TCRs targeting unmutated variant regions was nearly half. Along spike, vaccine-associated CD4 TCRs were found throughout, with dominance at 160-218 and 743-854. Donors were largely white British and mainly female; clonal diversity was possibly underestimated.

In regard to this clone: What it binds is not known.

The repertoire was sequenced with immunoSEQ multiplex PCR; TCRdb's copy has only in-frame clones and lacks some. The table lists tens of thousands of clones, around nine tenths of them singletons. CDR3 length: 16 residues. V lost 3 bases to trimming and J lost 0 bases, with 12 bases between them. Germline V lookup: CDR1 KGHSH, CDR2 LQKENI. The sample here was peripheral blood, taken on day 0 of MenACWY control vaccination. The J gene is TRBJ1-3, the V gene TRBV18; the D is unclear. The TCR sequence derives from an adult in good health. In DNA form, the CDR3 reads TGTGCCAGCTCACCTTCAGAGAGGAACTCTGGAAACACCATATATTTT. Its translation: CASSPSERNSGNTIYF.